This T cell receptor beta chain was identified in a study of cytomegalovirus exposure and HLA in healthy donors. Across the study: Genetic ancestry analysis placed about 76% of the 410 or so donors that were genotyped in the Caucasian-associated cluster.

Study results and limitations: Sequencing depth roughly uniform across donors was assumed in presence/absence analyses. Later on, an analysis found that several of the most significant clusters appeared to be linked to common viral pathogens, which included parvovirus B19.

60 Vbeta and 13 Jbeta primers were used in PCR. The table came from immunoSEQ multiplex PCR; TCRdb's copy has only in-frame clones and leaves some out. The table has 90,000 or so clones, 82% seen once; the top ten hold about 3.7%. Trimming removed 1 base at V and 2 bases at J, with 11 bases between. Germline V gene data show CDR1 as LNHNV and CDR2 as YYDKDF (reference sequence). The CDR3 has 15 amino acids. Turning to this clone: Its antigen is as yet unknown.

The rearrangement links TRBV15 to TRBJ2-5, with D maybe TRBD1 (5 bases). The clonotype originates from a man between 25 and 39 years old in good health and CMV-seropositive. The sample was PBMCs. CDR3 sequence reads: CATSRARRDQETQYF. CDR3 nucleotides: TGTGCCACCAGCAGAGCTCGCAGGGATCAAGAGACCCAGTACTTC.